The clone carrying this T cell receptor beta chain turned up a few times. These data are taken from a study of blood T cell repertoires in COVID-19. Study as a whole: Samples came from the United States, Italy and Spain, spanning acute and convalescent COVID-19.

Germline assignment: CDR1 LNHDA and CDR2 SQIVND (reference sequence). The CDR3 covers 14 residues. The ends were cut back, 6 bases at V and 0 bases at J, with 9 bases in the middle. In the original workflow: Reference gene primer amplification yielded estimated nucleated cell counts. This table comes from immunoSEQ multiplex PCR, and its TCRdb copy is limited to in-frame clones, with some not included. V and J calls plus clone size are reproduced from that table; the DNA served to infer D and trimming. Of 210,000 or so clones listed, more than 80% are singletons. Sequencing was done on a sample of peripheral blood. This sequence joins TRBV19 and TRBJ2-1; unclear D gene. The source of this sequence is a woman of 80 years or more with acute or convalescent COVID-19. The CDR3 bases are TGTGCCAGTAGCGAGAAAACCTCCTACAATGAGCAGTTCTTC. As protein: CASSEKTSYNEQFF.